The source of this T cell receptor beta chain is a study of blood T cell repertoires in COVID-19. This CDR3 contains 13 residues. With 3 bases clipped from V and 8 bases from J, the junction kept 6 bases outside the gene matches. Germline V gene data show CDR1 as SGDLS and CDR2 as YYNGEE. This clone occurred once. Some clones are missing from TCRdb's copy, which holds only in-frame ones; the method was immunoSEQ multiplex PCR. In the table there are around 300,000 clones, 85% of which are singletons. The rearrangement links TRBV9 to TRBJ1-2; TRBD1 agrees at 8 bases. Sequencing input: peripheral blood. This receptor was taken from a woman aged 50 to 60 with active or convalescent COVID-19. CDR3 residues: CASSETGVYGYTF. In DNA form, the CDR3 reads TGTGCCAGCAGCGAGACAGGGGTATACGGCTACACCTTC.